The present TCR beta chain was sequenced within a study of T cells in Graves' hyperthyroidism and ophthalmopathy. RNA transcripts were the template for amplifying TCR beta CDR3 regions. TCR CDR3 regions were first amplified by RT-PCR with HTBI primers. MiXCR, run by TCRdb on the multiplex PCR reads, gives a single entry per CDR3 protein. The table shows hundreds of thousands of distinct CDR3 sequences, with roughly 19% occurring only once. This clonotype occurred many times. Its antigen remains unknown. Approximately 9.3 ml of fresh peripheral blood supplied the PBMCs. Study-level points and caveats: Model output signaled ophthalmopathy a median roughly 6.1 months ahead of onset.

The sample was blood. This TCR was sampled from a young woman with Graves' hyperthyroidism.

The CDR3 DNA is TGTGCCTCGGTAGGAGGATCTAACTATGGCTACACCTTC. Protein: CASVGGSNYGYTF. The chain recombines TRBV6-1 with TRBJ1-2; D is ambiguous. The germline V and J ends were trimmed by 11 bases and 0 bases, with 13 bases remaining between them. Per the germline V gene, CDR1 is MNHNS and CDR2 is SASEGT. CDR3 length: 13 amino acids.